The 15 T cell receptor beta chains below were found in one sample sequenced in a study of T cell clones after liver transplantation. Measured with immunoSEQ multiplex PCR; TCRdb has only the in-frame clones, and not every one. The sample has nearly 55,000 clones; roughly 84% are singletons. This material consisted of CD4+ T cells from blood, taken before liver transplant. The receptors were sampled from a human donor who received a liver transplant.

This chain connects TRBV5-8 to TRBJ2-3, with D possibly TRBD1 on 5 matching bases. This CDR3 comprises 14 residues. In germline, CDR1 is SGHTS, CDR2 YDEGEE. Trimming took 4 bases from V and 3 from J, leaving 12 bases between them. The CDR3 nucleotides are TGTGCCAGCAGCCCCACGCAGGGAACAGATACGCAGTATTTT. The encoded protein is CASSPTQGTDTQYF.

This clone has only a few counts. J is TRBJ1-5 and V is TRBV19; D is undetermined. CDR1 and CDR2 (germline): LNHDA, SQIVND (reference sequence). Trimming left V 4 bases short and J 5 bases short, with 12 bases between. The CDR3 totals 14 residues. CDR3 region: CASSTKLGYQPQHF. CDR3 coding DNA: TGTGCCAGTAGTACTAAATTAGGTTATCAGCCCCAGCATTTT.

The chain is built from TRBV6-5 and TRBJ1-2, with a weak D call TRBD1 (6 bases). Germline loops: CDR1 MNHEY, CDR2 SVGAGI. This CDR3 has 14 amino acids. V dropped 2 bases and J dropped 8 bases, with 15 bases sitting between them. Here the CDR3 DNA reads TGTGCCAGCAGTTACGAGTTCACAGGGAACGGCTACACCTTC. Translation gives CASSYEFTGNGYTF.

This chain uses TRBV19 with TRBJ1-5; D unresolved. CDR1 and CDR2 from the germline V gene are LNHDA and SQIVND (reference sequence). The CDR3 sequence is 18 residues long. V was trimmed by 3 bases and J by 7 bases, leaving 25 bases between them. For the CDR3, the DNA is TGTGCCAGTAGTATGGCATACACCGGGATTCTTTGGGAGCAGCCCCAGCATTTT. Amino acid sequence: CASSMAYTGILWEQPQHF.

The rearrangement joins TRBV6-5 to TRBJ1-5; no reliable D call. The CDR3 has 15 residues. The germline V gene has CDR1 MNHEY and CDR2 SVGAGI. V shed 2 bases and J shed 5 bases, with 13 bases lying between them. In nucleotides, the CDR3 is TGTGCCAGCAGTTACGGGGTGGGAGGACATCAGCCCCAGCATTTT. It encodes CASSYGVGGHQPQHF.

The chain combines TRBV7-2 with TRBJ2-3, with 10 nucleotides matching TRBD2. The germline V gene encodes CDR1 SGHTA and CDR2 FQGNSA. There are 14 residues in the CDR3. The CDR3 DNA is TGTGCAAGCGGTAGCGGGAGGATCACAGATACGCAGTATTTT. This codes for CASGSGRITDTQYF.

The chain combines TRBV9 with TRBJ1-2, with D unclear. Germline values: CDR1 SGDLS, CDR2 YYNGEE. CDR3 size: 15 residues. V gave up 0 bases and J gave up 2 bases, with 11 bases separating them. The CDR3, as DNA: TGTGCCAGCAGCGTAGGTGTCAGATTGAACTATGGCTACACCTTC. Encoded protein: CASSVGVRLNYGYTF.

CDR3 nucleotide sequence: TGTGCCAGCAGTGCCCGGGGGGCCTCCTACAATGAGCAGTTCTTC. It is translated as CASSARGASYNEQFF. The chain uses TRBV6-1 and TRBJ2-1; possibly TRBD2 for D (7 bases). Germline CDR1 is MNHNS and CDR2 is SASEGT. The CDR3 runs 15 residues. V lost 4 bases to trimming and J lost 0 bases, with 10 bases between them.

V gene TRBV10-3 combines with J gene TRBJ2-1; D may match TRBD1 or TRBD2 (5 bases each). Germline CDR1 is ENHRY and CDR2 is SYGVKD. The ends were cut back, 6 bases at V and 3 bases at J, with 9 bases in the middle. The CDR3 length is 13 residues. The CDR3 DNA reads TGTGCCATCAGGGGGGTAAGCTACAATGAGCAGTTCTTC. This encodes CAIRGVSYNEQFF.

This clone was detected only a few times. The chain is built from TRBV6-5 and TRBJ1-2, with D unclear. The ends were cut back, 8 bases at V and 3 bases at J, with 16 bases in the middle. The V gene's germline CDR1 is MNHEY and CDR2 SVGAGI. The CDR3 runs 14 residues. CDR3: CASAQRKVDYGYTF. In nucleotides, the CDR3 is TGTGCCAGCGCCCAGAGGAAGGTCGACTATGGCTACACCTTC.

This chain connects TRBV4-1 to TRBJ1-5, with D unresolved. V was shortened by 3 bases and J by 6 bases, with 15 bases between the two germline ends. There are 15 residues in the CDR3. Germline V gene data show CDR1 as MGHRA and CDR2 as YSYEKL. The CDR3 spells CASSQGDTGAQPQHF. The DNA for the CDR3 is TGCGCCAGCAGCCAGGGTGACACCGGCGCTCAGCCCCAGCATTTT.

The CDR3 sequence is CSVEKGGTSGANVLTF. In DNA form, the CDR3 reads TGCAGCGTTGAGAAGGGGGGGACCTCTGGGGCCAACGTCCTGACTTTC. The gene calls are TRBV29-1 and TRBJ2-6; a possible D gene is TRBD2 (7 bases). Germline V gene sequence: CDR1 SQVTM, CDR2 ANQGSEA. The CDR3 covers 16 residues. The ends were cut back, 3 bases at V and 0 bases at J, with 12 bases in the middle.

V usage is TRBV9 and J usage is TRBJ1-2; D is unresolved. V was trimmed by 0 bases and J by 2 bases, leaving 8 bases between them. The CDR3 is 14 amino acids. In germline, CDR1 is SGDLS, CDR2 YYNGEE. DNA for the CDR3: TGTGCCAGCAGCGTAGACCCAGCCAACTATGGCTACACCTTC. Protein product: CASSVDPANYGYTF.

This chain uses TRBV5-4 with TRBJ2-7, with 7 bases that match TRBD2. This CDR3 is 14 amino acids long. Germline V gives CDR1 SGHNT, CDR2 YYREEE (reference sequence). Trimming removed 4 bases from V and 6 bases from J; junction bases left unmatched: 10. The CDR3 sequence is CASSLRGSLAEQYF. The CDR3 DNA is TGTGCCAGCAGCCTGCGGGGGTCCCTGGCCGAGCAGTACTTC.

This chain links TRBV9 with TRBJ2-5, with 7 bases that match TRBD2. Per germline, CDR1 SGDLS and CDR2 YYNGEE. V lost 3 bases and J lost 4; bases outside the gene matches: 12. This CDR3 is 16 amino acids long. The CDR3 loop reads CASSEHPGLRGETQYF. The CDR3 DNA sequence: TGTGCCAGCAGCGAGCACCCGGGACTAAGGGGAGAGACCCAGTACTTC. Full variable domain (remainder filled in from reference TRBV9 and TRBJ2-5): DSGVTQTPKHLITATGQRVTLRCSPRSGDLSVYWYQQSLDQGLQFLIQYYNGEERAKGNILERFSAQQFPDLHSELNLSSLELGDSALYFCASSEHPGLRGETQYFGPGTRLLVL.